In its sample, the clone carrying this T cell receptor beta chain was seen many times. This CDR3 is built from 16 residues. V lost 1 base, J lost 7 bases, and 14 bases lay in between. CDR1 and CDR2 from the germline V gene are MNHNS and SASEGT. The sample belongs to a study of identical twins. TCRdb analysed the 5' RACE reads with MiXCR anew, one entry per CDR3 protein. The sample lists over 550,000 distinct CDR3 sequences; less than 9% were seen once. The sample also formed part of further work on yellow fever vaccine responses in identical twins.

The clonotype comes from a woman between 18 and 29 years old in good health. The chain is built from TRBV6-1 and TRBJ1-6, with D perhaps TRBD1 (6 bases). Sequencing was performed on PBMCs. In nucleotides, the CDR3 is TGTGCCAGCAGTGAAGAGTACAAGGGGGGAAATTCACCCCTCCACTTT. This encodes CASSEEYKGGNSPLHF.